This record looks at one T cell receptor beta chain sequence and its context. Its antigen is not known. CDR1 SGHAT and CDR2 FQNNGV come from the germline V gene. This CDR3 is 14 amino acids long. Trimming removed 5 bases from V and 12 bases from J, with 20 bases in between. The roughly 17-32 mg bulk tissue piece was not sorted before simultaneous RNA and DNA extraction. Primary liver carcinoma, confirmed by histopathology, was surgically resected. Chronic HBV infection, untreated so far, was present in the patients. From 400 to 550 ng total RNA, TCR beta cDNA was generated with a primer in the constant region. It was through three nested multiplex PCR rounds of slightly modified ARM-PCR that TCR beta libraries arose. It was with TRBV1-TRBV30 forward primers and a C-beta reverse primer that the first two PCR rounds were run, at roughly 10 cycles each. TCRdb recomputed calls from the multiplex PCR reads with MiXCR, one row per CDR3 protein. The sample has approximately 80,000 distinct CDR3 sequences, 69% seen once.

The sample belongs to a study of tumor-infiltrating lymphocytes in primary liver carcinoma. Points from the study as a whole: Tumor-adjacent and tumor-blood pairs displayed less overlap than did pairs of tumor regions.

The sequenced sample was tumor-adjacent normal liver tissue. The clonotype originates from a man aged 35-49 years with primary liver carcinoma and hepatitis B virus infection. This sequence joins TRBV11-2 and TRBJ2-1, with D tentatively TRBD2 (5 bases). CDR3 nucleotide sequence: TGTGCCAGCAGCCTATACCGGATAGTTAGCGTGCAGTTCTTC. Its protein is CASSLYRIVSVQFF.